These 5 T cell receptor beta chains originate from one sample sequenced in a study of cytomegalovirus exposure and HLA in healthy donors. PCR was performed using 60 Vbeta and 13 Jbeta primers. Assay used: immunoSEQ multiplex PCR; TCRdb lists only in-frame clones, some missing. The table records 100,000 to 150,000 clones, approximately 80% of them present only once. The sample comprised PBMCs. The source of these receptors is a male donor in good health and CMV-seropositive.

The chain links TRBV25-1 to TRBJ2-3, with 7 bases that match TRBD2. Germline CDR1 and CDR2: MGHDK and SYGVNS. Losses at the gene ends were 1 base for V and 2 bases for J; bases not matched to a gene: 6. This CDR3 spans 16 amino acids. The CDR3 nucleotides read TGTGCCAGCAGTGAATCCCTCGGGAGGATCACAGATACGCAGTATTTT. Protein sequence: CASSESLGRITDTQYF.

This clone occurred a few times. The CDR3 region has the DNA TGTGCCAGCAGTGAACAGGGGCGACCGAACACTGAAGCTTTCTTT. It translates to CASSEQGRPNTEAFF. V gene TRBV25-1 combines with J gene TRBJ1-1, with TRBD1 as a possible D gene (6 bases). Germline CDR1 is MGHDK and CDR2 is SYGVNS. The CDR3 is 15 residues long. V dropped 2 bases and J dropped 1 base, with 11 bases sitting between them.

This clone was found a few times. This chain joins TRBV15 and TRBJ2-4; perhaps TRBD2 as D (7 bases). V was trimmed by 5 bases and J by 8 bases, leaving 19 bases between them. The V gene's germline CDR1 is LNHNV and CDR2 YYDKDF (reference sequence). The CDR3 is 15 residues long. CDR3 DNA: TGTGCCACCAGCCTTGGGGGGGCACGTTCGTACATTCAGTACTTC. This gives the protein CATSLGGARSYIQYF.

The J gene is TRBJ1-1, the V gene TRBV15; D is perhaps TRBD1 (6 bases). V lost 5 bases, J lost 1 base, and 8 bases lay in between. There are 13 residues in the CDR3. Germline CDR1 and CDR2: LNHNV and YYDKDF (reference sequence). CDR3 sequence: CATSQGWNTEAFF. As DNA, the CDR3 is TGTGCCACCAGCCAGGGGTGGAACACTGAAGCTTTCTTT.

The chain is built from TRBV7-2 and TRBJ2-1; TRBD2 agrees at 12 bases. Looked up from germline, CDR1 is SGHTA and CDR2 is FQGNSA. This CDR3 has 16 amino acids. The junction had 7 bases not matched to a gene; V was cut back by 3 bases and J by 7 bases. CDR3 in DNA: TGTGCCAGCAGCTTCTTAGGACTAGCGGGAAGGAATGAGCAGTTCTTC. Its protein is CASSFLGLAGRNEQFF.